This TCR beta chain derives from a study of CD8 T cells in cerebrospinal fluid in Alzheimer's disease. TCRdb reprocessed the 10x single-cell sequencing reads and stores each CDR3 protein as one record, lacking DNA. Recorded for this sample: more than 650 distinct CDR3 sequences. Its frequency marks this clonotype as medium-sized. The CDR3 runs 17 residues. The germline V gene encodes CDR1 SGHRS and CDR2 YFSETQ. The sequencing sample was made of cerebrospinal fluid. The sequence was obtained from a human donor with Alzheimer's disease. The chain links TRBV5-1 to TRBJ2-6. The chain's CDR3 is CASSLEDPRPGANVLTF. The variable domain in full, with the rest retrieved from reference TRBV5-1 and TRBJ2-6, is KAGVTQTPRYLIKTRGQQVTLSCSPISGHRSVSWYQQTPGQGLQFLFEYFSETQRNKGNFPGRFSGRQFSNSRSEMNVSTLELGDSALYLCASSLEDPRPGANVLTFGAGSRLTVL.